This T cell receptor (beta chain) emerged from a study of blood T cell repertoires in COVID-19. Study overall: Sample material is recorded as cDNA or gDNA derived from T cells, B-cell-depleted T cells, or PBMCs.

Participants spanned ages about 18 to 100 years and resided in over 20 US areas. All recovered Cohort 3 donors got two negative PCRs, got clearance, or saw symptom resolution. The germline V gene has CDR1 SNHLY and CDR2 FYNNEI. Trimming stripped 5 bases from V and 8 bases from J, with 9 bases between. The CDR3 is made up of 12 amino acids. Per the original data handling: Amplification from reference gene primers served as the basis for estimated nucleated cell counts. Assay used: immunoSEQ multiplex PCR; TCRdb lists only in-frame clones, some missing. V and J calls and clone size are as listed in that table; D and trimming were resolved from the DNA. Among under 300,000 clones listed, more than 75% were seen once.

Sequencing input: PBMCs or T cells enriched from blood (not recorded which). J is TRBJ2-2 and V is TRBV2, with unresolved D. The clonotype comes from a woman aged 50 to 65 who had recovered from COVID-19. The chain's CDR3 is CASSQETGELFF. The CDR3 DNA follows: TGTGCCAGCAGTCAGGAAACTGGGGAGCTGTTTTTT.